These 26 T cell receptor beta chains were sequenced from one sample in a study of cytomegalovirus exposure and HLA in healthy donors. With 60 Vbeta and 13 Jbeta primers, the PCR was carried out. Sequencing used immunoSEQ multiplex PCR; TCRdb keeps in-frame clones, though not all of them. The sample has about 98,000 clones; about 81% are singletons. The source material was PBMCs. These receptor sequences come from a man aged 18 to 30 in good health and CMV-seropositive.

The chain carries TRBV5-1 and TRBJ1-1; D is possibly TRBD1 (5 bases). Trimming removed 1 base from V and 0 bases from J, with 13 bases in between. Germline V gives CDR1 SGHRS, CDR2 YFSETQ. The CDR3 sequence is 16 residues long. The CDR3 nucleotides read TGCGCCAGCAGCTTGTACGGCGGGGGGATGAACACTGAAGCTTTCTTT. This codes for CASSLYGGGMNTEAFF. Looking up the rest from reference TRBV5-1 and TRBJ1-1 gives the full variable domain: KAGVTQTPRYLIKTRGQQVTLSCSPISGHRSVSWYQQTPGQGLQFLFEYFSETQRNKGNFPGRFSGRQFSNSRSEMNVSTLELGDSALYLCASSLYGGGMNTEAFFGQGTRLTVV.

V gene TRBV18 combines with J gene TRBJ1-1; maybe TRBD1 (5 bases). The CDR3 covers 16 residues. Germline CDR1 and CDR2: KGHSH and LQKENI. V lost 3 bases and J lost 0, with 14 bases in between. The CDR3 sequence is CASSPALRQMNTEAFF. The CDR3 coding sequence is TGTGCCAGCTCACCCGCGCTCCGACAGATGAACACTGAAGCTTTCTTT.

The chain recombines TRBV2 with TRBJ2-7; 9 nucleotides agree with TRBD2. Germline V gene data show CDR1 as SNHLY and CDR2 as FYNNEI. The V segment lost 10 bases and the J segment 4 bases; nucleotides outside the gene matches: 5. The CDR3 is made up of 12 amino acids. CDR3 nucleotides: TGTGCCATAGCGGGGGCGGGTTACGAGCAGTACTTC. Protein: CAIAGAGYEQYF.

The chain joins TRBV5-6 to TRBJ2-7; TRBD2 aligns across 8 bases. The CDR3 contains 15 residues. Germline lookup yields CDR1 SGHDT and CDR2 YYEEEE. V lost 4 bases, J lost 3 bases, and 9 bases stayed unmatched. The CDR3 loop reads CASSQTLAGHYEQYF. The CDR3 region has the DNA TGTGCCAGCAGCCAGACTCTAGCGGGCCACTACGAGCAGTACTTC.

The J gene is TRBJ2-6, the V gene TRBV6-6; possible D gene TRBD1, 6 bases. CDR3 size: 16 residues. V was clipped by 7 bases and J by 0 bases, with 13 bases between them. The germline V gene has CDR1 MNHNY and CDR2 SVGAGI (reference sequence). CDR3 sequence (DNA): TGTGCCAGCACTCCCGACAGGACCTCTGGGGCCAACGTCCTGACTTTC. Residues: CASTPDRTSGANVLTF.

This clone was observed a single time. The chain links TRBV27 to TRBJ2-7; D remains ambiguous. CDR1 and CDR2 from the germline V gene are MNHEY and SMNVEV (reference sequence). This CDR3 comprises 11 residues. V was clipped by 2 bases and J by 5 bases, with 4 bases between them. In DNA, the CDR3 is TGTGCCAGCAGTTTAGGGCACGAGCAGTACTTC. Protein product: CASSLGHEQYF.

Only a few counts were recorded for this clone. The genes are TRBV5-1 and TRBJ1-5; D perhaps matches TRBD1 (5 bases). The length of the CDR3 is 15 residues. Per the germline V gene, CDR1 is SGHRS and CDR2 is YFSETQ. The V end lost 0 bases, the J end lost 3 bases, and 10 bases lay between the germline ends. As DNA, the CDR3 is TGCGCCAGCAGCTTGGAGCCAGGGCTCAATCAGCCCCAGCATTTT. This translates into CASSLEPGLNQPQHF.

The J gene is TRBJ2-1, the V gene TRBV7-2, with 12 bases identical to TRBD2. This CDR3 has 16 residues. J was trimmed by 7 bases and V by 4 bases; bases with no gene match: 8. The germline CDR1 and CDR2 sequences are SGHTA and FQGNSA. The chain's CDR3 is CASSYWTSGVGNEQFF. In nucleotides, the CDR3 is TGTGCCAGCAGCTACTGGACTAGCGGGGTGGGGAATGAGCAGTTCTTC.

This clone has only a few counts. The chain recombines TRBV5-4 with TRBJ2-1, with 9 positions matching TRBD2. Germline V gene data show CDR1 as SGHNT and CDR2 as YYREEE (reference sequence). J lost 0 bases, V lost 4 bases, and 11 bases had no gene match. This CDR3 is built from 18 residues. The CDR3 loop reads CASSSRRGGASSYNEQFF. CDR3 sequence (DNA): TGTGCCAGCAGCAGCCGGCGGGGGGGCGCTTCCTCCTACAATGAGCAGTTCTTC.

The V gene is TRBV4-1, the J gene TRBJ2-7, with D perhaps matching TRBD1 (6 bases). Trimming cost V 1 base and J 3 bases, with 16 bases left between them. Germline V lookup: CDR1 MGHRA, CDR2 YSYEKL. This CDR3 contains 16 residues. The CDR3 loop reads CASSQVGQGQVYEQYF. In DNA, the CDR3 is TGCGCCAGCAGCCAAGTGGGCCAGGGGCAAGTCTACGAGCAGTACTTC.

This clone has a single count. A far larger clone differs by one base, so this is likely a read error. Other nucleotide sequences in the sample specify the same CDR3. J is TRBJ1-6 and V is TRBV27; TRBD1 agrees at 9 bases. J lost 5 bases, V lost 6 bases, and 5 bases had no gene match. This CDR3 contains 15 residues. CDR1 and CDR2 (germline): MNHEY, SMNVEV (reference sequence). The CDR3 region is CASSGWDRDNSPLHF. The DNA for the CDR3 is TGTGCCAGCAGCGGATGGGACAGGGATAATTCACCCCTCCACTTT.

This clone was picked up one time. The V gene is TRBV15, the J gene TRBJ1-5; D uncertain. Germline V gene data show CDR1 as LNHNV and CDR2 as YYDKDF (reference sequence). V was cut by 5 bases and J by 4 bases, with 15 bases left in between. CDR3 length: 15 residues. In nucleotides, the CDR3 is TGTGCCACCAGCCTAGCCCTCTCCGGGAATCAGCCCCAGCATTTT. Protein: CATSLALSGNQPQHF.

This clone was picked up one time. This chain links TRBV7-6 with TRBJ2-7, with a tentative D call TRBD2 (6 bases). This CDR3 is 16 amino acids long. The germline CDR1 and CDR2 sequences are SGHVS and FNYEAQ. V lost 0 bases and J 0 bases, leaving 12 bases between the germline ends. The CDR3 DNA reads as TGTGCCAGCAGCTTAGCGGCGGGGCCGAACTCCTACGAGCAGTACTTC. As protein: CASSLAAGPNSYEQYF.

The chain has TRBV12-2 and TRBJ2-7; no DNA check was done on the table's D call, TRBD1. TRBV12-2 is reported as a pseudogene. CDR3 length: 15 amino acids. The CDR3 is CASHFSVDRAHEQYF. The DNA for the CDR3 is TGTGCAAGTCACTTTTCCGTCGACAGGGCCCACGAGCAGTACTTC.

The CDR3 bases are TGTGCCAGCATAACAGGCCCGAACACTGAAGCTTTCTTT. It translates to CASITGPNTEAFF. V usage is TRBV6-1 and J usage is TRBJ1-1; D perhaps matches TRBD1 (5 bases). CDR3 size: 13 residues. V shed 7 bases and J shed 1 base, with 10 bases lying between them. Germline V gives CDR1 MNHNS, CDR2 SASEGT.

This chain uses TRBV2 with TRBJ2-4; D may be TRBD2 (6 bases). Germline CDR1 reads SNHLY; CDR2 reads FYNNEI. The CDR3 is 15 residues long. Deletions cut 4 bases from V and 2 bases from J, with 12 bases between. The CDR3 protein is CASSGGTVTKNIQYF. The CDR3 DNA reads as TGTGCCAGCAGTGGCGGGACGGTGACCAAAAACATTCAGTACTTC.

The gene calls are TRBV9 and TRBJ1-2, with a tentative D call TRBD1 (6 bases). The CDR3 contains 12 residues. Germline V gene lookup returns CDR1 SGDLS and CDR2 YYNGEE. V was cut by 0 bases and J by 12 bases, with 12 bases left in between. The CDR3 bases are TGTGCCAGCAGCGTAGATCCAGGGGAAGACACCTTC. This sequence encodes CASSVDPGEDTF.

In this sample, this clone turned up a few times. The V and J genes are TRBV19 and TRBJ2-7; D is unclear. Trimming removed 1 base from V and 6 bases from J, with 10 bases in between. CDR3 size: 13 residues. Germline CDR1 LNHDA, CDR2 SQIVND (reference sequence). CDR3 nucleotides: TGTGCCAGTAGTATAGGAGGAGTGGGCGAGCAGTACTTC. Its protein is CASSIGGVGEQYF.

This clone turned up a few times. This chain uses TRBV12-1 with TRBJ1-5; the tabulated D call, TRBD1, remains unverified against the DNA. TRBV12-1 is noted as a pseudogene. The CDR3 spans 16 residues. Here the CDR3 reads CASSPGTAHSNQPQHF. The DNA of the CDR3 is TGTGCCAGCAGCCCCGGGACAGCTCATAGCAATCAGCCCCAGCATTTT.

The rearrangement joins TRBV11-2 to TRBJ1-4, with 8 bases identical to TRBD1. Germline CDR1 and CDR2: SGHAT and FQNNGV. This CDR3 is 15 amino acids long. J gave up 6 bases and V 1 base, and 4 bases lay outside the gene matches. Here the CDR3 reads CASSLVGRGHEKLFF. CDR3 coding DNA: TGTGCCAGCAGCTTAGTAGGCAGGGGGCATGAAAAACTGTTTTTT.

The CDR3 protein is CASSPVPRRGESDTQYF. CDR3 sequence (DNA): TGTGCCAGCAGCCCAGTTCCTCGGCGGGGGGAATCAGATACGCAGTATTTT. The chain uses TRBV7-2 and TRBJ2-3; 8 bases line up with TRBD2. CDR3 length equals 17 residues. The germline V gene has CDR1 SGHTA and CDR2 FQGNSA. V lost 5 bases and J lost 4; bases outside the gene matches: 14. The variable domain in full, completed from reference TRBV7-2 and TRBJ2-3, reads GAGVSQSPSNKVTEKGKDVELRCDPISGHTALYWYRQSLGQGLEFLIYFQGNSAPDKSGLPSDRFSAERTGGSVSTLTIQRTQQEDSAVYLCASSPVPRRGESDTQYFGPGTRLTVL.

Relative to its sample, this clone is medium-sized. J is TRBJ1-2 and V is TRBV30, with 8 positions matching TRBD1. With 3 bases clipped from V and 8 bases from J, the junction kept 11 bases outside the gene matches. The CDR3 extends over 14 amino acids. Germline CDR1 reads GTSNPN; CDR2 reads SVGIG (reference sequence). This chain's CDR3 is CAWREAQGVRGYTF. The CDR3 nucleotides are TGTGCCTGGAGGGAGGCACAGGGGGTACGAGGCTACACCTTC. Drawing the rest from reference TRBV30 and TRBJ1-2, the complete variable domain is SQTIHQWPATLVQPVGSPLSLECTVEGTSNPNLYWYRQAAGRGLQLLFYSVGIGQISSEVPQNLSASRPQDRQFILSSKKLLLSDSGFYLCAWREAQGVRGYTFGSGTRLTVV.

The V gene is TRBV10-1, the J gene TRBJ1-2, with 9 bases identical to TRBD1. V was pared by 2 bases and J by 3 bases, with 10 bases of the junction left unmatched. This CDR3 spans 17 amino acids. The germline V gene encodes CDR1 WNHNN and CDR2 SYGVQD (reference sequence). CDR3: CASSERFWDRVDYGYTF. CDR3 bases: TGCGCCAGCAGTGAGCGATTTTGGGACAGGGTAGACTATGGCTACACCTTC.

The chain employs TRBV5-1 and TRBJ2-7; 11 bases agree with TRBD1. Germline V gene data show CDR1 as SGHRS and CDR2 as YFSETQ. Germline trimming cut 0 bases from V and 6 bases from J; bases unmatched to any gene: 8. The CDR3 runs 16 residues. The CDR3 nucleotides are TGCGCCAGCAGCTTGGCCGGCAGGACAGGGGGCTCCGAGCAGTACTTC. Its protein is CASSLAGRTGGSEQYF.

The gene calls are TRBV25-1 and TRBJ2-5; no clear D. Trimming took 0 bases from V and 5 from J, leaving 4 bases between them. This CDR3 has 12 residues. Germline-derived CDR1 and CDR2 are MGHDK and SYGVNS. For the CDR3, the DNA is TGTGCCAGCAGTGAATATCGGGAGACCCAGTACTTC. It codes for CASSEYRETQYF.

This clone was picked up one time. This rearrangement joins TRBV5-1 to TRBJ2-7, with 10 bases fitting TRBD1. With V trimmed by 4 bases and J by 5 bases, 12 bases remained unmatched. Looked up from germline, CDR1 is SGHRS and CDR2 is YFSETQ. The CDR3 has 16 amino acids. The CDR3 spells CASSALGTGDPHEQYF. The CDR3 DNA reads as TGCGCCAGCAGCGCCTTAGGGACAGGGGATCCCCACGAGCAGTACTTC.